This T cell receptor beta chain was sequenced in a study of lymphopenia after photon versus proton radiotherapy. Profiling relied on immunoSEQ multiplex PCR, and the TCRdb table lists in-frame clones only, not all of them. The profile covers 60,000 to 75,000 clones, with around 87% appearing a single time and less than 2.5% taken by the ten largest. Findings of the study overall: Post-nadir diversity loss with photons came from oligoclonal expansion, particularly CD8+ Temra cells. In patients who died, overall survival fell as post-nadir TCR diversity dropped more. Only patients who died were analyzed for survival; proton advantage is unproven. Proton therapy kept repertoires fairly stable, unlike photons, which gained effector/memory cells.

Details on this clone: As yet, its antigen is unknown.

The CDR3 is 13 residues long. V gave up 5 bases and J gave up 2 bases, with 10 bases separating them. Looked up from germline, CDR1 is SEHNR and CDR2 is FQNEAQ (reference sequence). The material sequenced was peripheral blood, taken from a patient treated with photon-based radiotherapy. The genes are TRBV7-9 and TRBJ2-7; a weak D match, TRBD2 (5 bases). The receptor was derived from a man between 40 and 49 years old with gastric cancer. CDR3 DNA sequence: TGTGCCAGCAGCCGGGGTACACCCTACGAGCAGTACTTC. Its translation is CASSRGTPYEQYF.